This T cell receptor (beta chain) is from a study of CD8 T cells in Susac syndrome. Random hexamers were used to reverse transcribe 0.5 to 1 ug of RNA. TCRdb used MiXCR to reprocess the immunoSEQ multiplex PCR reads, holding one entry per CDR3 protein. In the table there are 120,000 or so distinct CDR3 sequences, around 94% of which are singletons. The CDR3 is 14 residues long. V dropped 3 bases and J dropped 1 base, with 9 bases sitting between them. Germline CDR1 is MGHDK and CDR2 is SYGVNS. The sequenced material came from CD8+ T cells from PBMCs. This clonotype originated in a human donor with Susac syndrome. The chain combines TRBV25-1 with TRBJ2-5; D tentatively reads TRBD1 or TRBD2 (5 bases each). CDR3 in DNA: TGTGCCAGCAGTGATATCGGGGCCCAAGAGACCCAGTACTTC. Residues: CASSDIGAQETQYF.